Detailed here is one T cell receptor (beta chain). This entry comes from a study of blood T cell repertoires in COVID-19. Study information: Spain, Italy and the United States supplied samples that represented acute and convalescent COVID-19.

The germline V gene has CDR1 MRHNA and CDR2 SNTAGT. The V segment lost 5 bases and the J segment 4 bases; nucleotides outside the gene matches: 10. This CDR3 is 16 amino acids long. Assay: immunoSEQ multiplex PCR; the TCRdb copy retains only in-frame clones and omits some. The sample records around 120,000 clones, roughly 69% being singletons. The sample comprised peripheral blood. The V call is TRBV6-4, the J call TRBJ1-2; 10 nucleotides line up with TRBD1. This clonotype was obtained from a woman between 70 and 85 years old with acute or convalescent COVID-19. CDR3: CASSPNGRTGGYGYTF. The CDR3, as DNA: TGTGCCAGCAGTCCTAACGGGCGGACAGGGGGCTATGGCTACACCTTC.